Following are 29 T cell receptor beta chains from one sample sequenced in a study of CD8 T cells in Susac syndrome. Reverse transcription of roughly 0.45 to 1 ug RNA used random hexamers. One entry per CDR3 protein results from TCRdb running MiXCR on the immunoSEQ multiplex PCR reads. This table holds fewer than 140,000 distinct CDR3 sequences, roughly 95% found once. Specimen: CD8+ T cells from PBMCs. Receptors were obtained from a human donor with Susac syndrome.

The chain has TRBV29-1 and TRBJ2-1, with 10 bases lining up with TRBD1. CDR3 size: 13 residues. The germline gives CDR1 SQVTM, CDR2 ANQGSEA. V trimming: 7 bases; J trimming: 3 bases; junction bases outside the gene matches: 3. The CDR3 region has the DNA TGCAGCGCCAGGACAGGGGGCTACAATGAGCAGTTCTTC. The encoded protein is CSARTGGYNEQFF.

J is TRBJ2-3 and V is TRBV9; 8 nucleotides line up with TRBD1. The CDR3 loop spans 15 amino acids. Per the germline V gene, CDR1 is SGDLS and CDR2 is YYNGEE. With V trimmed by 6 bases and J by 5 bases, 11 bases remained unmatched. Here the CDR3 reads CASTRRQGAGDTQYF. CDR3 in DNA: TGTGCCAGCACCCGGAGGCAGGGGGCGGGAGATACGCAGTATTTT.

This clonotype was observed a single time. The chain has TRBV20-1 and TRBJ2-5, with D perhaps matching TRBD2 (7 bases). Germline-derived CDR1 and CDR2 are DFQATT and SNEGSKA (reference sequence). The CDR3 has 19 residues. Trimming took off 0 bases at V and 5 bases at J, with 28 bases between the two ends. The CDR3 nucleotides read TGCAGTGCTAGAGATCACGAAAAAGGTTACGGGGGGCCGGGCGAGACCCAGTACTTC. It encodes CSARDHEKGYGGPGETQYF.

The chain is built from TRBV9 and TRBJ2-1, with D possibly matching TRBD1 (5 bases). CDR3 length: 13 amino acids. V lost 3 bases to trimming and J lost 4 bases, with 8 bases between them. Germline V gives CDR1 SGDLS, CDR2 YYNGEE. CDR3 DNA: TGTGCCAGCAGCGATACAGGATACAATGAGCAGTTCTTC. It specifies CASSDTGYNEQFF. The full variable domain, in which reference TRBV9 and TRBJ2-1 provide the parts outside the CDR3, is DSGVTQTPKHLITATGQRVTLRCSPRSGDLSVYWYQQSLDQGLQFLIQYYNGEERAKGNILERFSAQQFPDLHSELNLSSLELGDSALYFCASSDTGYNEQFFGPGTRLTVL.

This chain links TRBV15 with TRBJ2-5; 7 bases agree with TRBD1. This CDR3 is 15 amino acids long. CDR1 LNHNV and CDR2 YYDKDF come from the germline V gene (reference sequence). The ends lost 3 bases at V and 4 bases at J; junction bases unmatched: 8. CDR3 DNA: TGTGCCACCAGCAGGGCGACAGGGCGCGGAGAGACCCAGTACTTC. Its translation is CATSRATGRGETQYF.

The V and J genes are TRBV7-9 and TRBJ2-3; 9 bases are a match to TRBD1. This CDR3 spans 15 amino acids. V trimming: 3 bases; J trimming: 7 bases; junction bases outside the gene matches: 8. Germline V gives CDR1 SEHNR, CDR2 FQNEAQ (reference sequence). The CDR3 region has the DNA TGTGCCAGCAGCTTTAGGGGACAGGGTCAATATACGCAGTATTTT. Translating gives CASSFRGQGQYTQYF.

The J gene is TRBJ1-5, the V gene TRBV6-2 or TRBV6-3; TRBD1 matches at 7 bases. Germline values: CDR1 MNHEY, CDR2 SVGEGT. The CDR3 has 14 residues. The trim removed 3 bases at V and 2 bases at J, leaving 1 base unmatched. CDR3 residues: CASSYGQGNQPQHF. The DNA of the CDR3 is TGTGCCAGCAGTTATGGACAGGGCAATCAGCCCCAGCATTTT.

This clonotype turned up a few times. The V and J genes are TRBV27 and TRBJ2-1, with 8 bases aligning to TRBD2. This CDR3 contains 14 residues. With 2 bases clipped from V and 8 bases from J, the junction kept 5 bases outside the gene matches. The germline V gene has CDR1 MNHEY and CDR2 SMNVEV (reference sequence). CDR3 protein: CASSLAGGGDEQFF. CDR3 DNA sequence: TGTGCCAGCAGTTTAGCGGGGGGCGGGGATGAGCAGTTCTTC.

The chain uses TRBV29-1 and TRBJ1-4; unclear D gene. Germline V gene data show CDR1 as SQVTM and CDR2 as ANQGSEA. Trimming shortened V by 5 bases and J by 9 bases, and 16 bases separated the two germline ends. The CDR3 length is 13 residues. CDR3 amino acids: CSVSWAAQKKLFF. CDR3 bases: TGCAGCGTTTCTTGGGCAGCCCAGAAAAAACTGTTTTTT.

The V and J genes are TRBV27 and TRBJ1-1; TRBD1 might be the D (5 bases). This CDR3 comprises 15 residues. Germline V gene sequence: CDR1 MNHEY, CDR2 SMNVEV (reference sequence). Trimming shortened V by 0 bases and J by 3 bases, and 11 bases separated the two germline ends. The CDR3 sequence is CASSLSGGGHTEAFF. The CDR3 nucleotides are TGTGCCAGCAGTTTATCTGGGGGAGGACACACTGAAGCTTTCTTT.

The CDR3 sequence: CASSLGRTIGTQYF. The DNA of the CDR3 is TGCGCCAGCAGTCTGGGACGGACAATTGGGACCCAGTACTTC. The chain links TRBV23-1 to TRBJ2-5; either TRBD1 or TRBD2 may supply D (5 bases each). TRBV23-1 is marked as an open reading frame, function uncertain. Trimming pared 4 bases from V and 7 bases from J, leaving 16 bases between. The CDR3 runs 14 residues.

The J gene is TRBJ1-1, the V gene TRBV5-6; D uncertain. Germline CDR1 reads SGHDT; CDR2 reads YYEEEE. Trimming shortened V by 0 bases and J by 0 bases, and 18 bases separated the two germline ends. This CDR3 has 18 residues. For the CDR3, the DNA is TGTGCCAGCAGCTTGGGCCCAACCCAAACGCGAATGAACACTGAAGCTTTCTTT. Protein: CASSLGPTQTRMNTEAFF.

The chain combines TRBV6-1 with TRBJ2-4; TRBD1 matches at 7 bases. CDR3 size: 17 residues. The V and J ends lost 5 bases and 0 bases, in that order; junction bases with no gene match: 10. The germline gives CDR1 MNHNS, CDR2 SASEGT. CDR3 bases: TGTGCCAGCAGTACCTCCCGACAGGGATTAGCCAAAAACATTCAGTACTTC. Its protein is CASSTSRQGLAKNIQYF.

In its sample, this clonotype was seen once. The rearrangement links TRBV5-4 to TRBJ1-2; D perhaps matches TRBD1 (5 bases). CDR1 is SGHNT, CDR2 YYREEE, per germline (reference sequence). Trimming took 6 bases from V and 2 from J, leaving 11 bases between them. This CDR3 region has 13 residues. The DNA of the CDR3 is TGTGCCAGCACCTGGCGGGGGAACTATGGCTACACCTTC. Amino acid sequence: CASTWRGNYGYTF.

The DNA of the CDR3 is TGTGCCAGCACCACCGGGACTCCCTACGAGCAGTACTTC. This codes for CASTTGTPYEQYF. The rearrangement joins TRBV6-6 to TRBJ2-7; possibly TRBD2 for D (6 bases). V lost 7 bases and J 2 bases, leaving 12 bases between the germline ends. CDR1 MNHNY and CDR2 SVGAGI come from the germline V gene (reference sequence). There are 13 residues in the CDR3.

CDR3 loop: CASSQEWTGYNEQFF. The DNA of the CDR3 is TGCGCCAGCAGCCAAGAGTGGACAGGGTACAATGAGCAGTTCTTC. The chain recombines TRBV4-1 with TRBJ2-1; 8 bases align to TRBD1. The germline gives CDR1 MGHRA, CDR2 YSYEKL. The CDR3 runs 15 residues. V dropped 0 bases and J dropped 4; count of bases not matched to a gene: 2.

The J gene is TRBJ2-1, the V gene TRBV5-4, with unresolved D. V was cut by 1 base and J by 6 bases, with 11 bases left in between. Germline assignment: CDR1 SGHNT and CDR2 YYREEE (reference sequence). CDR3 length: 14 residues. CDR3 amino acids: CASSLKGSANEQFF. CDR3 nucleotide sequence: TGTGCCAGCAGCTTGAAAGGGTCCGCCAATGAGCAGTTCTTC.

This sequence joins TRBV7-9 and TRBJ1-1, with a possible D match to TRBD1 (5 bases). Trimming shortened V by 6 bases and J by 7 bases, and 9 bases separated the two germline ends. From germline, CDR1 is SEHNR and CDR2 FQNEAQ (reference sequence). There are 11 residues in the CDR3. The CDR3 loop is CASSGGDEAFF. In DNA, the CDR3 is TGTGCCAGCAGTGGGGGGGATGAAGCTTTCTTT.

The CDR3 sequence is CASSPSLAEQYF. The CDR3 nucleotides are TGTGCCAGCAGCCCGAGCCTGGCGGAGCAGTACTTC. This rearrangement joins TRBV7-9 to TRBJ2-7; D not resolved. In germline, CDR1 is SEHNR, CDR2 FQNEAQ (reference sequence). This CDR3 contains 12 residues. V was pared by 5 bases and J by 7 bases, with 12 bases between.

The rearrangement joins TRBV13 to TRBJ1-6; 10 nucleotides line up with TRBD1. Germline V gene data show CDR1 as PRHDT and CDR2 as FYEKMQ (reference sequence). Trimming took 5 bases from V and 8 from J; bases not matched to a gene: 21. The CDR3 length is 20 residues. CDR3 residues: CASSRKDRGPNSGPDSPLHF. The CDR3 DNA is TGTGCCAGCAGCCGCAAAGACAGGGGGCCTAATTCGGGCCCGGATTCACCCCTCCACTTT. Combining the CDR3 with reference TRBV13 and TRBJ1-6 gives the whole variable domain AAGVIQSPRHLIKEKRETATLKCYPIPRHDTVYWYQQGPGQDPQFLISFYEKMQSDKGSIPDRFSAQQFSDYHSELNMSSLELGDSALYFCASSRKDRGPNSGPDSPLHFGNGTRLTVT.

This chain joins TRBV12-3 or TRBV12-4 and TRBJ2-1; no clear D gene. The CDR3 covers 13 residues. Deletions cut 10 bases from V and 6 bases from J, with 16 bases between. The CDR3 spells CATSEPPPNEQFF. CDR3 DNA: TGTGCCACCTCCGAGCCCCCCCCCAATGAGCAGTTCTTC.

CDR3 in amino acids: CASSRDRSEAFF. In DNA form, the CDR3 reads TGTGCCAGCAGCAGAGACAGGTCTGAAGCTTTCTTT. The chain joins TRBV12-3 or TRBV12-4 to TRBJ1-1, with D perhaps matching TRBD1 (6 bases). Trimming removed 6 bases from V and 6 bases from J, with 11 bases in between. The CDR3 is made up of 12 amino acids.

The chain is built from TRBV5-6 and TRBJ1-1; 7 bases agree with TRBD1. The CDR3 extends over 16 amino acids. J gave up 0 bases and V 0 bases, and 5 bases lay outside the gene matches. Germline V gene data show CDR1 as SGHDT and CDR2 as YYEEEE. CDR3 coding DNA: TGTGCCAGCAGCTTGGGAGGGACAGACATGAACACTGAAGCTTTCTTT. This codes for CASSLGGTDMNTEAFF.

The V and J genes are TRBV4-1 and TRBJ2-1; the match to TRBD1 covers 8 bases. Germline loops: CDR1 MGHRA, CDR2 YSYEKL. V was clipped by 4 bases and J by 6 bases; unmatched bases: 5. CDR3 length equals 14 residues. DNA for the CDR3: TGCGCCAGCAGCCCAACCACAGGGGGCAATGAGCAGTTCTTC. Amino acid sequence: CASSPTTGGNEQFF.

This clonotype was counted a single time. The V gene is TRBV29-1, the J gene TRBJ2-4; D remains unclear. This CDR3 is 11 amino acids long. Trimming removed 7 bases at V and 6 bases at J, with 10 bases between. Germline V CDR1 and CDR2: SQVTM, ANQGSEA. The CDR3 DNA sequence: TGCAGCGCCGGACGGGCAAACATTCAGTACTTC. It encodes CSAGRANIQYF. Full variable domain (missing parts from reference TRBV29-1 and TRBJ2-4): SAVISQKPSRDICQRGTSLTIQCQVDSQVTMMFWYRQQPGQSLTLIATANQGSEATYESGFVIDKFPISRPNLTFSTLTVSNMSPEDSSIYLCSAGRANIQYFGAGTRLSVL.

Here the CDR3 DNA reads TGTGCCAGCAGTGACGCTCAGCCCCAGCATTTT. As protein: CASSDAQPQHF. The gene calls are TRBV6-1 and TRBJ1-5; the D is unclear. This CDR3 spans 11 amino acids. V gave up 3 bases and J gave up 6 bases, with 3 bases separating them. CDR1 and CDR2 (germline): MNHNS, SASEGT.

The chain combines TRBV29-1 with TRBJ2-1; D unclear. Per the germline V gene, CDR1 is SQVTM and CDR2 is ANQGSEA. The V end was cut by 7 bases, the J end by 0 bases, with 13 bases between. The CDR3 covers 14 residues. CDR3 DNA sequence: TGCAGCGGAAACAGTCTCGACTCCTACAATGAGCAGTTCTTC. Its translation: CSGNSLDSYNEQFF.

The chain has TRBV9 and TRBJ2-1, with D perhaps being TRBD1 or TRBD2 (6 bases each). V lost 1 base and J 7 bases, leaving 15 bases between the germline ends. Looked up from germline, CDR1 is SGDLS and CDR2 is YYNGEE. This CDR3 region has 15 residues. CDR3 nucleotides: TGTGCCAGCAGCGTATTCCGGGGGCTCGAAAATGAGCAGTTCTTC. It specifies CASSVFRGLENEQFF.

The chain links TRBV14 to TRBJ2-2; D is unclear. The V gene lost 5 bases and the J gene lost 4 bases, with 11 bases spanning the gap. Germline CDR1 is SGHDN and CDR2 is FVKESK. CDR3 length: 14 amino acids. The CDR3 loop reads CASSSPGSTGELFF. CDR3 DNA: TGTGCCAGCAGCTCGCCGGGCTCCACCGGGGAGCTGTTTTTT.